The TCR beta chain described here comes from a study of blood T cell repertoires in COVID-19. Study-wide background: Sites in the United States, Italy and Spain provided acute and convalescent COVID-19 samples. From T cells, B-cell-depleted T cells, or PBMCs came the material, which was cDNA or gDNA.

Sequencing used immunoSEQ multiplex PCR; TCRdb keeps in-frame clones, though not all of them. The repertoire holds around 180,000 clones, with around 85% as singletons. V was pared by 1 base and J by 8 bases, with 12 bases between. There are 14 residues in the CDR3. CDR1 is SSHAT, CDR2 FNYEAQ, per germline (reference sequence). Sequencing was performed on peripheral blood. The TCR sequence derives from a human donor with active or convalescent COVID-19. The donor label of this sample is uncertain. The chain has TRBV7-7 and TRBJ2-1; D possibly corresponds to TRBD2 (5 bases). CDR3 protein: CASSLGTAGHEQFF. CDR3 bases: TGTGCCAGCAGCTTAGGAACGGCGGGCCATGAGCAGTTCTTC.